Below, 12 T cell receptor beta chains from the same sample are listed, as sequenced in a study of cytomegalovirus exposure and HLA in healthy donors. The PCR made use of 60 Vbeta and 13 Jbeta primers. This table comes from immunoSEQ multiplex PCR, and its TCRdb copy is limited to in-frame clones, with some not included. Here the sample spans approximately 120,000 clones, under 85% being singletons. Sequenced material: PBMCs. The receptor source for this set is a woman between 45 and 65 years old in good health and CMV-seropositive.

This clone was found a few times. The J gene is TRBJ1-3, the V gene TRBV19; TRBD1 agrees at 8 bases. The CDR3 totals 14 residues. The ends lost 6 bases at V and 2 bases at J; junction bases unmatched: 3. Per the germline V gene, CDR1 is LNHDA and CDR2 is SQIVND (reference sequence). CDR3 DNA: TGTGCCAGTAGCCAGGGACAGGCTGGAAACACCATATATTTT. As protein: CASSQGQAGNTIYF. Full variable domain (outside the CDR3, taken from reference TRBV19 and TRBJ1-3): DGGITQSPKYLFRKEGQNVTLSCEQNLNHDAMYWYRQDPGQGLRLIYYSQIVNDFQKGDIAEGYSVSREKKESFPLTVTSAQKNPTAFYLCASSQGQAGNTIYFGEGSWLTVV.

The chain uses TRBV15 and TRBJ1-2, with no clear D. This CDR3 spans 12 amino acids. V lost 0 bases to trimming and J lost 8 bases, with 7 bases between them. Germline assignment: CDR1 LNHNV and CDR2 YYDKDF (reference sequence). The CDR3 DNA is TGTGCCACCAGCAGAGATCGGGGAGGCTACACCTTC. This gives the protein CATSRDRGGYTF.

This clone showed up just once. The V and J genes are TRBV7-8 and TRBJ2-2; the D gene is possibly TRBD1 (5 bases). CDR3 length: 13 amino acids. CDR1 and CDR2 (germline): SGHVS, FQNEAQ. V lost 3 bases, J lost 3 bases, and 5 bases lay in between. The CDR3 protein is CASSFRDTGELFF. The CDR3 nucleotides read TGTGCCAGCAGCTTCAGGGACACCGGGGAGCTGTTTTTT.

The chain has TRBV7-2 and TRBJ2-7; 10 bases align to TRBD2. From germline, CDR1 is SGHTA and CDR2 FQGNSA. The CDR3 extends over 16 amino acids. V was clipped by 1 base and J by 4 bases; unmatched bases: 7. The CDR3 bases are TGTGCCAGCAGCTTAGGGGCTAGCGGGGGTAGGTACGAGCAGTACTTC. Translation gives CASSLGASGGRYEQYF.

J is TRBJ2-7 and V is TRBV25-1; no firm D call. The germline V gene encodes CDR1 MGHDK and CDR2 SYGVNS. CDR3 length: 12 amino acids. The ends were cut back, 6 bases at V and 0 bases at J, with 6 bases in the middle. The CDR3: CASRHSSYEQYF. The DNA for the CDR3 is TGTGCCAGCAGGCATAGCTCCTACGAGCAGTACTTC.

The rearrangement links TRBV6-7 to TRBJ2-7; a possible D gene is TRBD2 (7 bases). Being an ORF, TRBV6-7 has a function that is uncertain. The CDR3 contains 17 residues. The V end was cut by 2 bases, the J end by 4 bases, with 21 bases between. Here the CDR3 reads CASSYDSGGAEGYEQYF. The DNA of the CDR3 is TGTGCCAGCAGTTACGACTCGGGGGGCGCCGAGGGGTACGAGCAGTACTTC.

The J gene is TRBJ1-2, the V gene TRBV6-1; 8 bases map to TRBD1. Germline CDR1 is MNHNS and CDR2 is SASEGT. The CDR3 is made up of 14 amino acids. The ends lost 4 bases at V and 4 bases at J; junction bases unmatched: 5. The CDR3 bases are TGTGCCAGCAGTGGAGGAGGACAGGGCTATGGCTACACCTTC. This gives the protein CASSGGGQGYGYTF.

The chain couples TRBV29-1 to TRBJ2-3; maybe TRBD1 (6 bases). CDR1 and CDR2 (germline): SQVTM, ANQGSEA. Deletions cut 3 bases from V and 5 bases from J, with 18 bases between. The CDR3 extends over 15 amino acids. The CDR3 region has the DNA TGCAGCGTTGATAGCAGGGGATCGATTAGAGATACGCAGTATTTT. Translating gives CSVDSRGSIRDTQYF.

The chain recombines TRBV7-8 with TRBJ2-1; 9 nucleotides align to TRBD1. Germline loops: CDR1 SGHVS, CDR2 FQNEAQ. Trimming cost V 2 bases and J 7 bases; bases outside gene matches: 6. The CDR3 spans 15 residues. The DNA for the CDR3 is TGTGCCAGCAGCTTATTCGGACAGGGGTTGAATGAGCAGTTCTTC. This codes for CASSLFGQGLNEQFF.

This clone has more than one count but fewer than ten. V gene TRBV5-1 combines with J gene TRBJ2-1; perhaps TRBD2 as D (5 bases). CDR1 and CDR2 from the germline V gene are SGHRS and YFSETQ. The V end was cut by 1 base, the J end by 5 bases, with 10 bases between. This CDR3 has 14 residues. The CDR3 DNA follows: TGCGCCAGCAGCTTGAAAGTGGGAGACAATGAGCAGTTCTTC. This codes for CASSLKVGDNEQFF.

V and J are TRBV5-1 and TRBJ2-3; 7 nucleotides match TRBD1. The CDR3 runs to 15 residues. V trimming: 1 base; J trimming: 4 bases; junction bases outside the gene matches: 6. Germline V CDR1 and CDR2: SGHRS, YFSETQ. The chain's CDR3 is CASSLYRDRPDTQYF. The CDR3 bases are TGCGCCAGCAGCTTGTACCGGGACAGACCAGATACGCAGTATTTT. Full variable domain (missing parts from reference TRBV5-1 and TRBJ2-3): KAGVTQTPRYLIKTRGQQVTLSCSPISGHRSVSWYQQTPGQGLQFLFEYFSETQRNKGNFPGRFSGRQFSNSRSEMNVSTLELGDSALYLCASSLYRDRPDTQYFGPGTRLTVL.

The J gene is TRBJ2-1, the V gene TRBV27, with 8 bases matching TRBD2. Germline CDR1 MNHEY, CDR2 SMNVEV (reference sequence). CDR3 size: 16 residues. V was pared by 4 bases and J by 8 bases, with 13 bases of the junction left unmatched. CDR3 protein: CASSSSPLRGVYEQFF. The CDR3 coding sequence is TGTGCCAGCAGTTCCTCCCCGCTGCGGGGGGTTTATGAGCAGTTCTTC.